Listed below are T cell receptor beta chains from one sample, sequenced in a study of fetal regulatory T cell absence and autoimmunity. Produced via immunoSEQ multiplex PCR; TCRdb's table is partial and in-frame only. The profile shows more than 85,000 clones, about two thirds of them singletons. Input material: pancreas tissue. The receptor source for this set is a male donor with IPEX syndrome. Each CDR3 is given with its conserved first and last residue. The D gene is left open where the match is weak. Clone size appears in some rows only: once, few, many, or a class for an expanded clone.

d_call clone_size j_call v_call cdr3_aa cdr3_nt
NA NA TRBJ2-5 TRBV11-3 CASSLVYQETQYF TGTGCCAGCAGCTTGGTATACCAAGAGACCCAGTACTTC
TRBD1 few TRBJ2-7 TRBV29-1 CSVAGTVIGYEQYF TGCAGCGTTGCCGGGACAGTAATTGGCTACGAGCAGTACTTC
TRBD2 NA TRBJ2-7 TRBV6-1 CASRPSGLLEQYF TGTGCCAGCAGGCCTAGCGGGTTACTCGAGCAGTACTTC
NA once TRBJ1-5 TRBV7-2 CASSLYGTFGQPQHF TGTGCCAGCAGCTTATACGGGACATTTGGTCAGCCCCAGCATTTT
NA NA TRBJ2-7 TRBV5-1 CASSLDLTPFYEQYF TGCGCCAGCAGCTTGGACCTGACGCCATTCTACGAGCAGTACTTC
TRBD2 NA TRBJ2-5 TRBV4-3 CASSQDFGTSRETQYF TGCGCCAGCAGCCAAGACTTTGGGACTAGTCGGGAGACCCAGTACTTC
NA few TRBJ2-5 TRBV30 CAWGHQETQYF TGTGCCTGGGGACACCAAGAGACCCAGTACTTC
TRBD1 NA TRBJ2-4 TRBV19 CASTPGQGLYIQYF TGTGCCAGTACCCCGGGACAGGGGTTGTACATTCAGTACTTC
NA NA TRBJ1-1 TRBV29-1 CSVDRGHTEAFF TGCAGCGTTGACAGGGGTCACACTGAAGCTTTCTTT
NA few TRBJ2-7 TRBV7-9 CASSPGGSEEQYF TGTGCCAGCAGCCCGGGCGGATCGGAAGAGCAGTACTTC
NA NA TRBJ1-2 TRBV6-5 CASSYSAGDYGYTF TGTGCCAGCAGTTACTCGGCAGGGGACTATGGCTACACCTTC
NA once TRBJ1-1 TRBV7-9 CASSFGLWGLNTEAFF TGTGCCAGCAGCTTCGGACTGTGGGGGCTTAACACTGAAGCTTTCTTT
NA NA TRBJ2-3 TRBV27 CASSLQGGSTDTQYF TGTGCCAGCAGTTTACAGGGTGGATCCACAGATACGCAGTATTTT
NA NA TRBJ1-5 TRBV15 CATSRWTVNSNQPQHF TGTGCCACCAGCAGGTGGACGGTGAATAGCAATCAGCCCCAGCATTTT
NA NA TRBJ1-5 TRBV19 CASTRSNQPQHF TGTGCCAGTACGCGGAGCAATCAGCCCCAGCATTTT
TRBD1 NA TRBJ2-7 TRBV7-9 CASSSYPGQGGDEQYF TGTGCCAGCAGCTCCTACCCGGGACAGGGAGGCGACGAGCAGTACTTC
NA NA TRBJ1-2 TRBV29-1 CSVESGTQYGYTF TGCAGCGTTGAATCCGGGACACAGTATGGCTACACCTTC
TRBD2 once TRBJ2-1 TRBV5-5 CASSLGLVPEQFF TGTGCCAGCAGCCTTGGACTAGTCCCGGAGCAGTTCTTC
NA few TRBJ1-1 TRBV9 CASSVAPSRVLNTEAFF TGTGCCAGCAGCGTAGCCCCCTCCAGGGTCTTGAACACTGAAGCTTTCTTT
NA NA TRBJ2-2 TRBV11-2 CASSLVRGASTGELFF TGTGCCAGCAGCTTAGTACGGGGGGCGAGCACCGGGGAGCTGTTTTTT
NA NA TRBJ2-7 TRBV7-9 CASSLAVWDEQYF TGTGCCAGCAGCTTAGCGGTCTGGGACGAGCAGTACTTC
NA NA TRBJ2-1 TRBV9 CASSVVSGSYNEQFF TGTGCCAGCAGCGTAGTTAGCGGCTCCTACAATGAGCAGTTCTTC
NA NA TRBJ2-3 TRBV6-5 CASHSSGHTDTQYF TGTGCCAGCCATTCCAGCGGGCACACAGATACGCAGTATTTT
TRBD1 once TRBJ2-6 TRBV7-9 CASSLRQGSSGANVLTF TGTGCCAGCAGCTTACGACAGGGGAGCTCTGGGGCCAACGTCCTGACTTTC
NA few TRBJ2-3 TRBV6-5 CASSQGRGDTQYF TGTGCCAGCAGTCAGGGGCGAGGAGATACGCAGTATTTT
NA NA TRBJ1-2 TRBV6-6 CASTRDSPYGYTF TGTGCCAGCACCCGGGACTCACCCTATGGCTACACCTTC
TRBD1 NA TRBJ2-7 TRBV9 CASSASGGPEGEQYF TGTGCCAGCAGCGCCTCAGGGGGCCCCGAAGGGGAGCAGTACTTC
TRBD2 NA TRBJ2-7 TRBV11-2 CASSLRLAVYEQYF TGTGCCAGCAGCTTAAGGCTAGCGGTCTACGAGCAGTACTTC
NA once TRBJ1-1 TRBV2 CASSHIPGHTEAFF TGTGCCAGCAGCCATATCCCGGGACACACTGAAGCTTTCTTT
NA NA TRBJ2-7 TRBV7-9 CASSLWPPRRGPPYEQYF TGTGCCAGCAGCTTATGGCCCCCCCGACGGGGGCCTCCCTACGAGCAGTACTTC
NA NA TRBJ1-1 TRBV11-2 CASSRDAGNTEAFF TGTGCCAGCAGCCGGGACGCGGGAAACACTGAAGCTTTCTTT
TRBD1 NA TRBJ2-1 TRBV2 CASRTGAYNEQFF TGTGCCAGCCGGACAGGGGCCTACAATGAGCAGTTCTTC
TRBD1 NA TRBJ1-4 TRBV4-1 CASSQVQDRGDEKLFF TGCGCCAGCAGCCAAGTTCAGGACAGGGGAGATGAAAAACTGTTTTTT
NA NA TRBJ1-1 TRBV4-2 CASSQDPRWNTEAFF TGTGCCAGCAGCCAAGATCCCAGATGGAACACTGAAGCTTTCTTT
NA NA TRBJ2-6 TRBV30 CAWSVRGLVRSGANVLTF TGTGCCTGGAGTGTGAGGGGACTCGTCCGTTCTGGGGCCAACGTCCTGACTTTC
TRBD1 NA TRBJ2-7 TRBV10-3 CAISGRILNRGTSYEQYF TGTGCCATCAGTGGCCGGATACTAAACAGGGGGACCTCCTACGAGCAGTACTTC
NA NA TRBJ1-1 TRBV7-6 CASSLAGGRIAFF TGTGCCAGCAGCTTAGCGGGGGGGCGTATAGCTTTCTTT
NA once TRBJ2-3 TRBV5-1 CASSSLGQPDTQYF TGCGCCAGCAGCTCCCTAGGACAGCCAGATACGCAGTATTTT
NA NA TRBJ1-2 TRBV2 CASPFNYGYTF TGTGCCAGCCCTTTTAACTATGGCTACACCTTC
NA NA TRBJ1-1 TRBV5-1 CASSLAPGQGSNTEAFF TGCGCCAGCAGCTTGGCCCCAGGCCAAGGCTCAAACACTGAAGCTTTCTTT